The present entry profiles one T cell receptor (beta chain) with its context. Random hexamers primed reverse transcription of 0.5 to 1 ug RNA. From the immunoSEQ multiplex PCR reads, TCRdb called clonotypes with MiXCR, one entry per CDR3 protein. The sample holds some 180,000 distinct CDR3 sequences; around 94% are singletons and the top ten take 0.099%. This entry comes from a study of CD8 T cells in Susac syndrome. Between the trimmed V and J ends, which lost 1 base and 2 bases, there was a span of 2 bases. Germline V CDR1 and CDR2: LNHNV, YYDKDF (reference sequence). CDR3 length: 12 amino acids. The V and J genes are TRBV15 and TRBJ2-5, with no clear D. Sequenced sample: CD4+ T cells from PBMCs. This clonotype was sampled from a human donor with Susac syndrome. As DNA, the CDR3 is TGTGCCACCAGCAGAGCGCAAGAGACCCAGTACTTC. This encodes CATSRAQETQYF.